What follows are 17 T cell receptor beta chains derived from one specimen sequenced in a study of OX40 agonist ivuxolimab in advanced cancers. Receptors were amplified or captured by the immunoSEQ multiplex PCR assay. What TCRdb holds here is the immuneACCESS table cut down to in-frame rearrangements. Part of the clones is not present; checked against another copy, under half of the missing clones reflect an unresolved V gene, and the others are unexplained. The sample profile shows 100,000 to 150,000 clones; 80% to 95% of them were found once. The ten most abundant clones make up 0.8% to 1% of the sample. The sequenced sample was CD4+ or CD8+ T cells sorted from blood, obtained in a trial of the OX40 agonist ivuxolimab. These receptors came from an adult with an advanced solid tumor such as melanoma, head and neck, liver or kidney cancer.

V gene TRBV6-5 combines with J gene TRBJ2-3; D could derive from TRBD1 or TRBD2 (5 bases each). Germline loops: CDR1 MNHEY, CDR2 SVGAGI. Between the trimmed V and J ends, which lost 4 bases and 1 base, there was a span of 9 bases. The CDR3 has 14 amino acids. The CDR3 is CASSWGTGTDTQYF. The CDR3 DNA reads as TGTGCCAGCAGTTGGGGGACGGGCACAGATACGCAGTATTTT.

CDR3 residues: CASSPIGQGGFTGELFF. In DNA, the CDR3 is TGTGCCAGCAGTCCCATCGGACAGGGCGGATTTACCGGGGAGCTGTTTTTT. This rearrangement joins TRBV28 to TRBJ2-2; 8 nucleotides line up with TRBD1. Germline CDR1 and CDR2: MDHEN and SYDVKM. The V segment lost 5 bases and the J segment 5 bases; nucleotides outside the gene matches: 13. CDR3 length equals 17 residues.

The chain couples TRBV28 to TRBJ1-4; TRBD1 aligns across 11 bases. The length of the CDR3 is 14 residues. Germline V gives CDR1 MDHEN, CDR2 SYDVKM. Germline trimming cut 5 bases from V and 8 bases from J; bases unmatched to any gene: 4. The CDR3 spells CASSPGQGGEKLFF. The CDR3 region has the DNA TGTGCCAGCAGTCCGGGACAGGGGGGAGAAAAACTGTTTTTT. Based on the CDR3 plus reference TRBV28 and TRBJ1-4, the full variable domain is DVKVTQSSRYLVKRTGEKVFLECVQDMDHENMFWYRQDPGLGLRLIYFSYDVKMKEKGDIPEGYSVSREKKERFSLILESASTNQTSMYLCASSPGQGGEKLFFGSGTQLSVL.

V gene TRBV19 combines with J gene TRBJ2-2; D unclear. Germline lookup yields CDR1 LNHDA and CDR2 SQIVND (reference sequence). This CDR3 is 14 amino acids long. With 2 bases removed from V and 1 base from J, the gap between germline ends came to 5 bases. DNA for the CDR3: TGTGCCAGTAGTATAATGGAGAACACCGGGGAGCTGTTTTTT. Residues: CASSIMENTGELFF. The full variable domain, rest sourced from reference TRBV19 and TRBJ2-2, is DGGITQSPKYLFRKEGQNVTLSCEQNLNHDAMYWYRQDPGQGLRLIYYSQIVNDFQKGDIAEGYSVSREKKESFPLTVTSAQKNPTAFYLCASSIMENTGELFFGEGSRLTVL.

The J gene is TRBJ2-2, the V gene TRBV15, with 10 bases aligning to TRBD2. Germline-derived CDR1 and CDR2 are LNHNV and YYDKDF (reference sequence). V shed 1 base, J shed 1 base, and the junction held 9 bases outside the gene matches. There are 19 residues in the CDR3. The CDR3 sequence is CATSRGLAGGLLNTGELFF. The CDR3 DNA is TGTGCCACCAGCAGAGGTTTAGCGGGAGGACTCCTGAACACCGGGGAGCTGTTTTTT. Looking up the rest from reference TRBV15 and TRBJ2-2 gives the full variable domain: DAMVIQNPRYQVTQFGKPVTLSCSQTLNHNVMYWYQQKSSQAPKLLFHYYDKDFNNEADTPDNFQSRRPNTSFCFLDIRSPGLGDTAMYLCATSRGLAGGLLNTGELFFGEGSRLTVL.

The genes are TRBV4-2 and TRBJ2-2, with 7 bases aligning to TRBD2. V was clipped by 4 bases and J by 4 bases; unmatched bases: 9. This CDR3 is 16 amino acids long. CDR1 and CDR2 (germline): LGHNA, YNFKEQ. CDR3 amino acids: CASSPTTSVSTGELFF. The CDR3 bases are TGTGCCAGCAGCCCCACAACTAGCGTCAGCACCGGGGAGCTGTTTTTT.

This chain joins TRBV9 and TRBJ2-1, with 10 bases that match TRBD2. The V and J ends lost 3 bases and 6 bases, in that order; junction bases with no gene match: 6. The germline gives CDR1 SGDLS, CDR2 YYNGEE. The CDR3 is made up of 15 amino acids. CDR3 nucleotides: TGTGCCAGCAGCGGCCTAGCGGGAGTATCCAATGAGCAGTTCTTC. Its protein product is CASSGLAGVSNEQFF.

The V and J genes are TRBV2 and TRBJ1-3, with TRBD1 as a possible D gene (5 bases). Per the germline V gene, CDR1 is SNHLY and CDR2 is FYNNEI. V was cut by 6 bases and J by 4 bases, with 16 bases left in between. This CDR3 region has 15 residues. The CDR3 reads CASSPGSSFGNTIYF. CDR3 nucleotides: TGTGCCAGCAGCCCAGGGTCCAGCTTCGGAAACACCATATATTTT.

V is TRBV19 and J is TRBJ2-7; TRBD2 aligns across 8 bases. CDR1 is LNHDA, CDR2 SQIVND, per germline (reference sequence). There are 15 residues in the CDR3. The trim removed 3 bases at V and 0 bases at J, leaving 4 bases unmatched. The CDR3 bases are TGTGCCAGTAGTATCGTAGCGGGACCCTCCTACGAGCAGTACTTC. As protein: CASSIVAGPSYEQYF.

This rearrangement joins TRBV6-6 to TRBJ2-7; 9 bases match TRBD1. This CDR3 region has 14 residues. Per germline, CDR1 MNHNY and CDR2 SVGAGI (reference sequence). The J segment lost 3 bases and the V segment lost 1 base, leaving 1 base of the junction unmatched. CDR3 in amino acids: CASSYWDRDYEQYF. CDR3 in DNA: TGTGCCAGCAGTTACTGGGACAGGGACTACGAGCAGTACTTC.

The chain employs TRBV11-3 and TRBJ2-2; unclear D gene. CDR3 length: 12 residues. V shed 5 bases and J shed 7 bases, with 8 bases lying between them. Germline lookup yields CDR1 SGHNT and CDR2 YENEEA. The CDR3, as DNA: TGTGCCAGCAGCCCAAGGGTCGGGGAGCTGTTTTTT. It translates to CASSPRVGELFF.

J is TRBJ2-1 and V is TRBV19; either TRBD1 or TRBD2 may supply D (5 bases each). Germline-derived CDR1 and CDR2 are LNHDA and SQIVND (reference sequence). V gave up 0 bases and J gave up 0 bases, with 9 bases separating them. The CDR3 spans 16 residues. The CDR3 sequence is CASSIDRGPSYNEQFF. The CDR3 nucleotides are TGTGCCAGTAGTATAGATCGGGGCCCCTCCTACAATGAGCAGTTCTTC.

The chain has TRBV7-2 and TRBJ1-6; D uncertain. The CDR3 covers 12 residues. V was shortened by 5 bases and J by 9 bases, with 8 bases between the two germline ends. Germline CDR1 SGHTA, CDR2 FQGNSA. DNA of the CDR3: TGTGCCAGCAGCGCAGAAGGTTCACCCCTCCACTTT. It translates to CASSAEGSPLHF. Full variable domain (rest looked up from reference TRBV7-2 and TRBJ1-6): GAGVSQSPSNKVTEKGKDVELRCDPISGHTALYWYRQSLGQGLEFLIYFQGNSAPDKSGLPSDRFSAERTGGSVSTLTIQRTQQEDSAVYLCASSAEGSPLHFGNGTRLTVT.

This chain links TRBV7-3 with TRBJ2-5; 7 nucleotides agree with TRBD2. V dropped 5 bases and J dropped 4; count of bases not matched to a gene: 10. Germline V CDR1 and CDR2: SGHTA, FQGTGA. The CDR3 has 15 amino acids. CDR3 loop: CASSLGRALGETQYF. The CDR3 DNA reads TGTGCCAGCAGCCTTGGGAGGGCCCTTGGAGAGACCCAGTACTTC.

This clone has a handful of counts. CDR3 amino acids: CASSEAGSNQPQHF. DNA for the CDR3: TGTGCCAGCAGTGAAGCTGGGAGCAATCAGCCCCAGCATTTT. The V gene is TRBV6-1, the J gene TRBJ1-5; D unclear. CDR3 length: 14 amino acids. The V and J ends lost 0 bases and 1 base respectively, with 4 bases between them. Per germline, CDR1 MNHNS and CDR2 SASEGT.

The V call is TRBV5-8, the J call TRBJ2-3, with TRBD2 as a possible D gene (6 bases). Germline CDR1 and CDR2: SGHTS and YDEGEE. The CDR3 runs to 16 residues. Deletions cut 3 bases from V and 1 base from J, with 15 bases between. CDR3 coding DNA: TGTGCCAGCAGCTACGGACTAAGCGACGGCACAGATACGCAGTATTTT. It yields the protein CASSYGLSDGTDTQYF.

The chain couples TRBV5-6 to TRBJ2-5; D is possibly TRBD2 (5 bases). TRBJ2-7 matches the DNA end more closely, so the J call is doubtful. This CDR3 spans 13 amino acids. Germline CDR1 and CDR2: SGHDT and YYEEEE. The CDR3 sequence: CASSSPEAGEQYF. CDR3 coding DNA: TGTGCCAGCAGCTCACCAGAGGCGGGCGAGCAGTACTTC.